This passage covers 4 T cell receptor beta chains from one sample sequenced in a study of blood T cell repertoires in COVID-19. Using immunoSEQ multiplex PCR, the repertoire was profiled, and TCRdb retains in-frame clones only, with some absent. The repertoire holds around 98,000 clones, with around 75% as singletons. The sequenced sample consisted of peripheral blood. The source of these receptors is a man in his sixties or seventies with acute or convalescent COVID-19.

This clone occurred a few times. The V and J genes are TRBV12-5 and TRBJ2-2; D possibly corresponds to TRBD2 (5 bases). Trimming left V 2 bases short and J 4 bases short, with 8 bases between. Per germline, CDR1 LGHNT and CDR2 FRNRAP. This CDR3 is built from 14 residues. CDR3 nucleotide sequence: TGTGCTAGTGGTTTGAGCGGAGGCACCGGGGAGCTGTTTTTT. Translated: CASGLSGGTGELFF.

This clone was seen a handful of times. The chain recombines TRBV10-3 with TRBJ1-5, with 9 bases identical to TRBD1. The junction had 1 base not matched to a gene; V was cut back by 4 bases and J by 3 bases. This CDR3 spans 14 amino acids. CDR1 and CDR2 from the germline V gene are ENHRY and SYGVKD. In DNA form, the CDR3 reads TGTGCCATCAGTGGGACAGGGGACAATCAGCCCCAGCATTTT. As protein: CAISGTGDNQPQHF.

V gene TRBV9 combines with J gene TRBJ2-7, with D perhaps matching TRBD1 (5 bases). Germline V gene data show CDR1 as SGDLS and CDR2 as YYNGEE. Deletions cut 4 bases from V and 3 bases from J, with 20 bases between. CDR3 length equals 16 residues. As DNA, the CDR3 is TGTGCCAGCAGCTTTTCGCCCGACAGTGTGAACTACGAGCAGTACTTC. Translation: CASSFSPDSVNYEQYF.

V usage is TRBV7-8 and J usage is TRBJ1-3; 9 bases are shared with TRBD1. Germline V gene sequence: CDR1 SGHVS, CDR2 FQNEAQ. This CDR3 contains 16 residues. With 5 bases clipped from V and 4 bases from J, the junction kept 9 bases outside the gene matches. This CDR3 is CASSHTGGAAGNTIYF. CDR3 nucleotides: TGTGCCAGCAGCCATACAGGGGGCGCTGCCGGAAACACCATATATTTT.